This TCR beta chain came from a study of identical twins. This clonotype was counted between two and nine times. Germline V lookup: CDR1 SGHKS, CDR2 YYEKEE (reference sequence). The CDR3 has 16 amino acids. V trimming: 3 bases; J trimming: 3 bases; junction bases outside the gene matches: 10. A template switching step contributed a universal primer site, while unique molecular identifiers were present in the cDNA. TCRdb fed the 5' RACE reads into MiXCR, producing one record per CDR3 protein. The data contain approximately 350,000 distinct CDR3 sequences, about 12% of them singletons. Another study also made use of these data, one on yellow fever vaccine responses in identical twins.

The genes are TRBV5-5 and TRBJ2-3; 7 bases agree with TRBD1. The sequence derives from a woman between 18 and 30 years old in good health. The sequencing sample was made of CD8+ T cells sorted from blood. CDR3 region: CASSSPDRDLTDTQYF. The CDR3 DNA reads TGTGCCAGCAGCTCGCCTGACAGGGATCTGACAGATACGCAGTATTTT.